Listed below are T cell receptor beta chains from one sample, sequenced in a study of shared clonotypes between healthy human individuals. Sequencing used immunoSEQ multiplex PCR; TCRdb keeps in-frame clones, though not all of them. The repertoire has approximately 1.9 million clones, 90% to 95% of them found once; the top ten carry roughly 1.7%. Sequencing input: naive CD8+ T cells from PBMCs. These receptors were taken from a man aged 18 to 35 in good health. Some clones in this sample may be carry-over from other donors' samples. Both conserved end residues are part of each CDR3. The order of the fields is J gene, clone size, D gene, CDR3 length, V gene, CDR3 DNA, CDR3 protein. The D gene is left open where the match is weak. Clone size is shown for a subset of rows, as once, few, many or a class of expanded clone.

>TRBJ2-1|NA|TRBD1|16|TRBV28
TGTGCCAGCAGTTTTAAACGAGGGGGCTTAGGTGATGAGCAGTTCTTC
CASSFKRGGLGDEQFF
>TRBJ1-2|NA|NA|15|TRBV30
TGTGCCTGGAGTGTTCTTAACAGGGAACGGTCGGGCTACACCTTC
CAWSVLNRERSGYTF
>TRBJ2-1|NA|NA|14|TRBV7-6
TGTGCCAGCAGCTCTCCAGGGGCAGTTGGTGAGCAGTTCTTC
CASSSPGAVGEQFF
>TRBJ2-3|NA|NA|16|TRBV27
TGTGCCAGCAGTCTAGAAAGCGGGTACGTGGTAGATACGCAGTATTTT
CASSLESGYVVDTQYF
>TRBJ1-5|NA|TRBD1|15|TRBV27
TGTGCCAGCAGTGGGACAGGGCTTAGCAATCAGCCCCAGCATTTT
CASSGTGLSNQPQHF
>TRBJ2-3|NA|TRBD2|15|TRBV2
TGTGCCAGCATCCTTCGGGGGGGCCACACAGATACGCAGTATTTT
CASILRGGHTDTQYF
>TRBJ2-5|NA|NA|15|TRBV27
TGTGCCAGCAGTCCCACCCCAACAGGGAAAGAGACCCAGTACTTC
CASSPTPTGKETQYF
>TRBJ1-2|few|NA|15|TRBV2
TGTGCCAGCAGTGAAGCTGAGGGCTCCGGCTATGGCTACACCTTC
CASSEAEGSGYGYTF
>TRBJ2-1|NA|TRBD1|15|TRBV28
TGTGCCAGCAGTTTTATGGGACAGGCCTACAATGAGCAGTTCTTC
CASSFMGQAYNEQFF
>TRBJ2-1|NA|NA|13|TRBV7-2
TGTGCCAGCAGCTTAATCTCCTCCAATGAGCAGTTCTTC
CASSLISSNEQFF
>TRBJ2-7|NA|NA|13|TRBV7-9
TGTGCCAGCAGCTTCCCCGGCAGCTACGAGCAGTACTTC
CASSFPGSYEQYF
>TRBJ1-3|NA|NA|15|TRBV4-3
TGCGCCAGCAGCCAATCAGGGGCCTCTGGAAACACCATATATTTT
CASSQSGASGNTIYF
>TRBJ2-1|NA|TRBD2|15|TRBV28
TGTGCCACCGCCGAAGGACTAGCGGAGTGGTATGAGCAGTTCTTC
CATAEGLAEWYEQFF
>TRBJ2-3|NA|NA|14|TRBV7-2
TGTGCCAGCGGCGGGGCAGGGGGGTTAGATACGCAGTATTTT
CASGGAGGLDTQYF
>TRBJ1-2|NA|TRBD1|12|TRBV19
TGTGCCAGTACCGGGACAGGCTATGGCTACACCTTC
CASTGTGYGYTF
>TRBJ2-3|NA|TRBD2|16|TRBV11-2
TGTGCCAGCAGCTTAGGGCTAGCGGACCTCACAGATACGCAGTATTTT
CASSLGLADLTDTQYF
>TRBJ1-2|NA|TRBD1|15|TRBV7-9
TGTGCCAGCAGCTTCCCCCCCGGGACAGGGGATGGCTACACCTTC
CASSFPPGTGDGYTF
>TRBJ2-7|NA|TRBD2|14|TRBV4-1
TGCGCCAGCAGCCGGGGAGGGCCCTCGTACGAGCAGTACTTC
CASSRGGPSYEQYF
>TRBJ2-3|NA|NA|11|TRBV29-1
TGCAGCGTCCTGAAGCGGGATACGCAGTATTTT
CSVLKRDTQYF
>TRBJ2-1|NA|TRBD2|18|TRBV9
TGTGCCAGCAGCCTTACTAGCGGGGGGCCTCAGGGGTATAATGAGCAGTTCTTC
CASSLTSGGPQGYNEQFF
>TRBJ1-3|NA|NA|17|TRBV19
TGTGCCAGTAGTATAACCCTGGGAGCCATACTTGGAAACACCATATATTTT
CASSITLGAILGNTIYF
>TRBJ2-7|NA|NA|14|TRBV6-1
TGTGCCAGCAGTGAACTAGGAGTCTCCTACGAGCAGTACTTC
CASSELGVSYEQYF
>TRBJ2-3|once|NA|13|TRBV9
TGTGCCAGCAGCTCCCACTCGGGAGATACGCAGTATTTT
CASSSHSGDTQYF
>TRBJ2-7|NA|NA|16|TRBV21-1
TGTGCCAGCAGCAAAGGGGGACTAGCGCTTACCTACGAGCAGTACTTC
CASSKGGLALTYEQYF
>TRBJ2-7|NA|NA|12|TRBV15
TGTGCCAGCCGTCCGGCTCTGGGTGAGCAGTACTTC
CASRPALGEQYF
>TRBJ1-1|NA|NA|12|TRBV28
TGTGCCAGCAGTTTATGGCAGGGGGAAGCTTTCTTT
CASSLWQGEAFF
>TRBJ1-5|NA|NA|15|TRBV28
TGTGCCAGCAAGATGTTGAGGGACACGAATCAGCCCCAGCATTTT
CASKMLRDTNQPQHF
>TRBJ1-5|NA|NA|15|TRBV21-1
TGTGCCAGCAGCAAAAACCAGGAGGGGAATCAGCCCCAGCATTTT
CASSKNQEGNQPQHF
>TRBJ1-6|once|TRBD1|17|TRBV7-9
TGTGCCAGCAGCTCGGGACAGGCGAGCTCCTATAATTCACCCCTCCACTTT
CASSSGQASSYNSPLHF
>TRBJ2-1|NA|TRBD1|17|TRBV5-1
TGCGCCAGCAGTGCTGATCCCCGGGACAGGGGGATGGATGAGCAGTTCTTC
CASSADPRDRGMDEQFF
>TRBJ2-7|NA|TRBD2|20|TRBV7-8
TGTGCCAGCAGCTTAGAAGTGCTAGGCGGGAGGGGAAAACTAACCTACGAGCAGTACTTC
CASSLEVLGGRGKLTYEQYF
>TRBJ1-2|NA|NA|13|TRBV15
TGTGCCACCAGTAGGGCACGGAGTTCCGGCTACACCTTC
CATSRARSSGYTF
>TRBJ2-5|NA|TRBD1|15|TRBV28
TGTGCCAGCAGTTTCATACAGGGGGCGTGGGAGACCCAGTACTTC
CASSFIQGAWETQYF
>TRBJ2-7|NA|NA|16|TRBV5-1
TGCGCCAGCAGCCCGGGCCGGGACATCGGAACCTACGAGCAGTACTTC
CASSPGRDIGTYEQYF
>TRBJ2-1|NA|NA|16|TRBV13
TGTGCCAGCAGCTTAGCGGACTTGGGCTCCTACAATGAGCAGTTCTTC
CASSLADLGSYNEQFF
>TRBJ2-7|NA|NA|14|TRBV5-1
TGCGCCAGCAGCTTGGGACAGGATGGGAACGAGCAGTACTTC
CASSLGQDGNEQYF
>TRBJ2-6|NA|TRBD1|17|TRBV7-6
TGTGCCAGCAGCTTAGCGGCAGGGGGCTCTGGGGCCAACGTCCTGACTTTC
CASSLAAGGSGANVLTF
>TRBJ2-7|NA|NA|13|TRBV2
TGTGCCAGCAGTGAAGCAATCTCCTACGAGCAGTACTTC
CASSEAISYEQYF
>TRBJ1-2|NA|TRBD1|16|TRBV7-2
TGTGCCAGCAGCTCCCCTTACAGGGGACGAGGTGAAGGCTACACCTTC
CASSSPYRGRGEGYTF
>TRBJ2-5|once|NA|13|TRBV13
TGTGCCAGCAGCTTAGGCGTTCGGGAGACCCAGTACTTC
CASSLGVRETQYF
>TRBJ2-7|NA|TRBD2|15|TRBV18
TGTGCCAGCTCACCCAGTAGCGGGCTTATCTACGAGCAGTACTTC
CASSPSSGLIYEQYF
>TRBJ2-1|NA|TRBD2|15|TRBV5-6
TGTGCCAGCAACACTGGGGGGGGAACCTACAATGAGCAGTTCTTC
CASNTGGGTYNEQFF
>TRBJ2-3|NA|NA|17|TRBV4-1
TGCGCCAGCAGCCAACTAGGCGGGATGGGTGAGACAGATACGCAGTATTTT
CASSQLGGMGETDTQYF
>TRBJ2-1|NA|NA|12|TRBV6-6
TGTGCCAGCAGTCAGGGACTCAATGAGCAGTTCTTC
CASSQGLNEQFF
>TRBJ2-7|NA|NA|13|TRBV30
TGTGCCTGGAGTGTAGGGCAAATCTACGAGCAGTACTTC
CAWSVGQIYEQYF
>TRBJ2-7|once|TRBD2|17|TRBV7-9
TGTGCCAGCAGCTCCGCGGACCCGACTAGCCGGAACTACGAGCAGTACTTC
CASSSADPTSRNYEQYF
>TRBJ1-1|NA|TRBD1|16|TRBV10-2
TGCGCCAGCAGTGAGTCGGGGACAGGGGTGAACACTGAAGCTTTCTTT
CASSESGTGVNTEAFF
>TRBJ2-3|NA|TRBD1|15|TRBV13
TGTGCCAGCAGCTCGGGACAGGGTGTCCCAGATACGCAGTATTTT
CASSSGQGVPDTQYF
>TRBJ2-7|NA|NA|14|TRBV5-4
TGTGCCAGCAGCGGGACACCGAGCTCCTACGAGCAGTACTTC
CASSGTPSSYEQYF
>TRBJ2-1|NA|NA|12|TRBV29-1
TGCAGCGTTGACGCGAGATACAATGAGCAGTTCTTC
CSVDARYNEQFF
>TRBJ2-1|NA|TRBD1|18|TRBV13
TGTGCCAGCAGCTCTGGGGACAGCACACACGGTTCAAACAATGAGCAGTTCTTC
CASSSGDSTHGSNNEQFF
>TRBJ2-1|NA|NA|13|TRBV27
TGTGCCAGTCGGCTGCTTAACTACAATGAGCAGTTCTTC
CASRLLNYNEQFF
>TRBJ2-3|NA|NA|15|TRBV5-1
TGCGCCAGCAGCTTGGGCGGGCCGCGCACAGATACGCAGTATTTT
CASSLGGPRTDTQYF
>TRBJ2-1|NA|TRBD2|15|TRBV5-5
TGTGCCAGCAGCGTCGGGACTAGCGGGAACAATGAGCAGTTCTTC
CASSVGTSGNNEQFF
>TRBJ2-3|once|NA|18|TRBV4-2
TGTGCCAGCAGCCAAGCCCCACCCGGGAGCGAGGGGCCCCAAACGCAGTATTTT
CASSQAPPGSEGPQTQYF
>TRBJ2-5|NA|NA|14|TRBV7-9
TGTGCCAGCAGCGGACCCGGGGTTGGAGAGACCCAGTACTTC
CASSGPGVGETQYF
>TRBJ2-3|NA|NA|16|TRBV28
TGTGCCAGCAGTTTCCAGCGAAAGTTGTACACAGATACGCAGTATTTT
CASSFQRKLYTDTQYF
>TRBJ1-2|NA|TRBD1|15|TRBV7-9
TGTGCCAGCAGCTCGGGGCCGGGACAGCACTATGGCTACACCTTC
CASSSGPGQHYGYTF
>TRBJ2-2|NA|NA|13|TRBV7-9
TGTGCCAGCAGCTTAGAGAGAACCGGGGAGCTGTTTTTT
CASSLERTGELFF